This T cell receptor (beta chain) is from a study of response to subunit inactivated influenza vaccine. TCRdb used MiXCR to reprocess the RT-PCR reads, holding one entry per CDR3 protein. The sample lists just under 250,000 distinct CDR3 sequences, 9% to 15% occurring once. The sample holds a few counts of this clonotype. The CDR3 runs to 16 residues. Looked up from germline, CDR1 is MGHRA and CDR2 is YSYEKL. Trimming took 4 bases from V and 8 from J; bases not matched to a gene: 6. The chain employs TRBV4-1 and TRBJ2-1; 15 nucleotides agree with TRBD2. The receptor's source is a man over 45 who received an inactivated influenza vaccine. The input for sequencing was non-naive T cells sorted from PBMCs, taken around 15 days before vaccination. CDR3 region: CASSPGLAGGVDEQFF. CDR3 sequence (DNA): TGCGCCAGCAGCCCGGGACTAGCGGGAGGCGTAGATGAGCAGTTCTTC.